The clone carrying this T cell receptor beta chain was counted many times. This entry is derived from a study of regulatory T cells in long-lasting Graves disease. Regarding time point: newly diagnosed GD, antithyroid drugs for less than 3 months. After RNA was extracted from PBMCs, the TCR library was made from it. Nine milliliters of peripheral blood were taken and placed in EDTA tubes. Investigators prepared the TCR beta libraries by applying iRepertoire HTBI primers and Arm-PCR of CDR3 regions. MiXCR was run by TCRdb on the multiplex PCR reads, yielding one entry per CDR3 protein. Among 520,000 or so distinct CDR3 sequences listed, more than 10% were seen once. Germline loops: CDR1 MNHEY, CDR2 SVGEGT. The CDR3 sequence is 14 residues long. V was pared by 5 bases and J by 2 bases, with 13 bases between. The same data also contributed to another study, on T cells in Graves' hyperthyroidism and ophthalmopathy.

The TCR comes from a woman aged 25 to 39 with Graves disease. The chain is built from TRBV6-2 or TRBV6-3 and TRBJ2-7; tentatively, D is TRBD1 or TRBD2 (5 bases each). The sequenced sample was peripheral blood mononuclear cells (PBMCs), obtained at new diagnosis, from a patient treated with antithyroid drugs. CDR3 DNA: TGTGCCAGCAGTATACGGGACCATGCCTACGAGCAGTACTTC. Protein product: CASSIRDHAYEQYF.